A selection of T cell receptor beta chains follows, all from one sample in a study of breast tumors, draining lymph nodes, adjacent tissues. Via MiXCR, TCRdb re-called the multiplex PCR reads, giving one row per CDR3 protein. Of approximately 140,000 distinct CDR3 sequences in the sample, about 30% were seen once. The material sequenced was axillary lymph node tissue. These receptors were obtained from a female donor with breast cancer. Some clones in this sample may be carry-over from other donors' samples. The CDR3 runs from the conserved cysteine through the conserved F or W. D genes are given only for firm matches. Not every row has a clone size; where given, it reads once, few, many or a size class.

clone size | J gene | D gene | CDR3 length | V gene | CDR3 DNA | CDR3 protein
many | TRBJ2-3 | . | 13 | TRBV10-1 | TGCGCCAGCAGTGCGGGGGGCACAGATACGCAGTATTTT | CASSAGGTDTQYF
few | TRBJ1-1 | TRBD1 | 14 | TRBV15 | TGTGCCACCAGCAGAGGACAGGGGTATACTGAAGCTTTCTTT | CATSRGQGYTEAFF
. | TRBJ2-2 | . | 17 | TRBV6-2/TRBV6-3 | TGTGCCAGCAGTCACTCGACCGCCCTAGCTTGGACGGGGGAGCTGTTTTTT | CASSHSTALAWTGELFF
once | TRBJ1-6 | . | 15 | TRBV20-1 | TGCAGTGCGGCCGAATCGTACAGGGTATTTTCACCCCTCCACTTT | CSAAESYRVFSPLHF
. | TRBJ2-7 | . | 16 | TRBV5-1 | TGCGCCAGCAGCACCCAGGGGGGTCGACAGAACTACGAGCAGTACTTC | CASSTQGGRQNYEQYF
few | TRBJ1-1 | TRBD1 | 16 | TRBV7-9 | TGTGCCAGCAGCTTAGTCGCAGGGGGAAAAGGGACTGAAGCTTTCTTT | CASSLVAGGKGTEAFF
many | TRBJ2-5 | . | 14 | TRBV10-3 | TGTGCCACGGACCGGGGAGGGGGCCAAGAGACCCAGTACTTC | CATDRGGGQETQYF
. | TRBJ2-3 | . | 14 | TRBV24-1 | TGTGCCACCACGAAACAGAGTAGGGCAGATACGCAGTATTTT | CATTKQSRADTQYF
. | TRBJ2-7 | . | 14 | TRBV2 | TGTGCCAGCAGTGAAGACAGGCTAAGCTACGAGCAGTACTTC | CASSEDRLSYEQYF
. | TRBJ1-1 | . | 14 | TRBV9 | TGTGCCAGCAGCGTAGATTCGTTTCACACTGAAGCTTTCTTT | CASSVDSFHTEAFF
. | TRBJ2-5 | TRBD1 | 16 | TRBV5-6 | TGTGCCAGCAGCCACAGGGGTCACTCCTATGAAGAGACCCAGTACTTC | CASSHRGHSYEETQYF
many | TRBJ1-6 | . | 13 | TRBV7-9 | TGTGCCAGCAGCTCGGGGGACTCCTCACCCCTCCACTTT | CASSSGDSSPLHF
. | TRBJ1-5 | . | 14 | TRBV4-1 | TGCGCCAGCAGCCAATCCTGGGCGGGGCAGCCCCAGCATTTT | CASSQSWAGQPQHF
. | TRBJ2-1 | TRBD2 | 15 | TRBV29-1 | TGCAGCGTCCCTACACTAGCGGGAGCTCGCAATGAGCAGTTCTTC | CSVPTLAGARNEQFF
. | TRBJ1-4 | . | 15 | TRBV6-6 | TGTGCCAGCGGTCACTCGGGGAAGGGTGATGAAAAACTGTTTTTT | CASGHSGKGDEKLFF
once | TRBJ1-2 | TRBD1 | 15 | TRBV5-6 | TGTGCCAGCAGCTTAGCCGGGACAGGGAATCATGGCTACACCTTC | CASSLAGTGNHGYTF
many | TRBJ2-2 | . | 13 | TRBV7-9 | TGTGCCAGCAGCTCCCAGACCCCCGGGGAGCTGTTTTTT | CASSSQTPGELFF
many | TRBJ2-5 | TRBD1 | 14 | TRBV7-8 | TGTGCCAGCAGTTCGAACAGGGGGCAAGAGACCCAGTACTTC | CASSSNRGQETQYF
many | TRBJ2-2 | . | 14 | TRBV5-6 | TGTGCCAGCAGCTTTGCAAGCTACACCGGGGAGCTGTTTTTT | CASSFASYTGELFF
many | TRBJ2-7 | TRBD2 | 16 | TRBV12-3/TRBV12-4 | TGTGCCAGCAGCCACACCGCCGGGACTACCCGCTACGAGCAGTACTTC | CASSHTAGTTRYEQYF